What follows are 27 T cell receptor beta chains derived from one specimen sequenced in a study of prognosis after radiotherapy for stage I lung cancer. The genomic DNA TCR beta CDR3 region underwent two rounds of multiplex PCR. During first-round PCR, primers specific to each TRBV and TRBJ gene were used. From the multiplex PCR reads, TCRdb called clonotypes with MiXCR, one entry per CDR3 protein. The sample has some 14,000 distinct CDR3 sequences; around 45% are singletons. Sample: PBMCs, taken before or after stereotactic body radiation therapy (not recorded which). These TCRs come from a donor aged 50 or older with non-small cell lung cancer.

This chain uses TRBV15 with TRBJ2-3, with 12 bases fitting TRBD2. Germline V lookup: CDR1 LNHNV, CDR2 YYDKDF (reference sequence). V shed 0 bases, J shed 4 bases, and the junction held 8 bases outside the gene matches. The CDR3 totals 18 residues. Here the CDR3 reads CATSRDGLAGGRADTQYF. In nucleotides, the CDR3 is TGTGCCACCAGCAGAGATGGCCTAGCGGGAGGGCGAGCAGATACGCAGTATTTT.

By sample fraction, this clonotype is medium-sized. The rearrangement joins TRBV6-1 to TRBJ2-3; 7 nucleotides align to TRBD2. The CDR3 is made up of 15 amino acids. V shed 4 bases and J 3 bases; nucleotides not matched to a gene: 7. Germline V gives CDR1 MNHNS, CDR2 SASEGT. The CDR3 region is CASSVGGGGTDTQYF. In DNA, the CDR3 is TGTGCCAGCAGTGTTGGTGGGGGAGGGACAGATACGCAGTATTTT.

The chain joins TRBV11-2 to TRBJ2-1; 7 bases align to TRBD2. V trimming: 2 bases; J trimming: 10 bases; junction bases outside the gene matches: 5. The CDR3 loop spans 13 amino acids. Germline V CDR1 and CDR2: SGHAT, FQNNGV. In nucleotides, the CDR3 is TGTGCCAGCAGCTTACTGGTCGGGAGGGAGCAGTTCTTC. Amino acids: CASSLLVGREQFF.

On this clonotype: It is likely a read error: a sequence one base away is far more abundant. The CDR3: CAGSSRDRGPLETQYF. As DNA, the CDR3 is TGTGCCGGCAGCTCCCGGGACAGGGGGCCGTTAGAGACCCAGTACTTC. This chain connects TRBV5-1 to TRBJ2-5; 12 nucleotides agree with TRBD1. The CDR3 is made up of 16 amino acids. The germline CDR1 and CDR2 sequences are SGHRS and YFSETQ.

With respect to this clonotype: This probably arose from a read error, given a far larger clone one base away. The V call is TRBV6-4, the J call TRBJ2-3, with TRBD2 identical over 7 bases. The germline V gene has CDR1 MRHNA and CDR2 SNTAGT. The CDR3 covers 15 residues. With V trimmed by 7 bases and J by 6 bases, 13 bases remained unmatched. DNA of the CDR3: TGTGCCAGCATTATCCTTGCGGGAGCGGCGGATACGCAGTATTTT. This encodes CASIILAGAADTQYF.

This clonotype was recorded many times. The chain recombines TRBV19 with TRBJ2-3; 10 bases map to TRBD2. CDR1 LNHDA and CDR2 SQIVND come from the germline V gene (reference sequence). The trim removed 3 bases at V and 0 bases at J, leaving 15 bases unmatched. The CDR3 covers 20 residues. CDR3 region: CASSIGLAGVSIPSTDTQYF. The DNA of the CDR3 is TGTGCCAGTAGTATTGGTCTAGCGGGAGTATCCATCCCTAGCACAGATACGCAGTATTTT.

This sequence joins TRBV2 and TRBJ2-7; no clear D gene. Germline V lookup: CDR1 SNHLY, CDR2 FYNNEI. The germline V and J ends were trimmed by 3 bases and 1 base, with 7 bases remaining between them. The CDR3 length is 13 residues. Here the CDR3 reads CASSDGQSYEQYF. The CDR3 region has the DNA TGTGCCAGCAGTGACGGGCAGTCCTACGAGCAGTACTTC.

V usage is TRBV5-1 and J usage is TRBJ2-1; 7 nucleotides line up with TRBD2. With 8 bases clipped from V and 2 bases from J, the junction kept 19 bases outside the gene matches. The CDR3 sequence is 18 residues long. Germline V lookup: CDR1 SGHRS, CDR2 YFSETQ. The CDR3 nucleotides are TGCGCCAGGCGAAATCCAGGAGGGAGGGCCCCAACCTACAATGAGCAGTTCTTC. Protein: CARRNPGGRAPTYNEQFF.

By its share, this clonotype is medium-sized (0.01 to 0.1%). The rearrangement uses TRBV11-3 and TRBJ1-6, with D possibly TRBD1 on 5 matching bases. Germline assignment: CDR1 SGHNT and CDR2 YENEEA. Trimming stripped 3 bases from V and 3 bases from J, with 9 bases between. The CDR3 runs 15 residues. Here the CDR3 reads CASSFRRDYNSPLHF. CDR3 nucleotides: TGTGCCAGCAGCTTCCGCAGGGACTATAATTCACCCCTCCACTTT.

This clonotype was seen many times. The genes are TRBV19 and TRBJ2-5; D assignment may be TRBD1 or TRBD2 (5 bases each). Trimming took off 5 bases at V and 2 bases at J, with 15 bases between the two ends. This CDR3 is built from 15 residues. CDR1 LNHDA and CDR2 SQIVND come from the germline V gene (reference sequence). The CDR3 sequence: CASSDQGTAQETQYF. In nucleotides, the CDR3 is TGTGCCAGTAGTGATCAAGGGACCGCACAAGAGACCCAGTACTTC.

This clonotype was seen at least ten times. This chain connects TRBV7-6 to TRBJ2-1; no firm D call. Germline V gene lookup returns CDR1 SGHVS and CDR2 FNYEAQ. V was shortened by 1 base and J by 8 bases, with 3 bases between the two germline ends. This CDR3 spans 11 amino acids. In nucleotides, the CDR3 is TGTGCCAGCAGCTTAGGGGATGAGCAGTTCTTC. Amino acids: CASSLGDEQFF.

This clonotype was seen ten or more times. V is TRBV4-1 and J is TRBJ2-1; D might be TRBD2 (6 bases). The CDR3 sequence is 16 residues long. V was trimmed by 2 bases and J by 7 bases, leaving 18 bases between them. Germline V gives CDR1 MGHRA, CDR2 YSYEKL. Written as DNA, the CDR3 is TGCGCCAGCAGCCAAACCCTCTGGAGGGGAGAGAATGAGCAGTTCTTC. Protein: CASSQTLWRGENEQFF.

Notes on this clonotype: The junction does not match germline at one end; this may be a read error. The V call is TRBV6-2 or TRBV6-3, the J call TRBJ2-1; 14 positions match TRBD2. This CDR3 contains 14 residues. The germline CDR1 and CDR2 sequences are MNHEY and SVGEGT. The CDR3 DNA is TGTGCCAGCCGGGGACTAGCGGGAGTCTACAATGAGCAGTTC. This sequence encodes CASRGLAGVYNEQF.

V and J are TRBV30 and TRBJ2-3; D ambiguous. CDR3 length equals 12 residues. Trimming pared 3 bases from V and 0 bases from J, leaving 4 bases between. The germline V gene encodes CDR1 GTSNPN and CDR2 SVGIG (reference sequence). Here the CDR3 DNA reads TGTGCCTGGAGCCCTAGCACAGATACGCAGTATTTT. Its protein is CAWSPSTDTQYF.

Comments on this clonotype: Since a far larger clone is one base different, this is likely a read error. The chain joins TRBV20-1 to TRBJ2-3; TRBD2 is a possible D gene (6 bases). The DNA end is more similar to TRBJ2-7, so the J call may be wrong. Germline V lookup: CDR1 DFQATT, CDR2 SNEGSKA (reference sequence). CDR3 length: 17 residues. CDR3 region: CSARGLANGFNTYEQYF. The CDR3 coding sequence is TGCAGTGCTAGGGGACTCGCAAATGGATTTAACACCTACGAGCAGTACTTC.

Ten or more counts support this clonotype. V and J are TRBV29-1 and TRBJ2-3; 7 bases are a match to TRBD1. Germline V lookup: CDR1 SQVTM, CDR2 ANQGSEA. J gave up 5 bases and V 4 bases, and 9 bases lay outside the gene matches. The CDR3 contains 14 residues. The CDR3 nucleotides are TGCAGCGTTGCGCCCGGGACAGCGGAAGATACGCAGTATTTT. Residues: CSVAPGTAEDTQYF.

This clonotype was observed a single time. The chain carries TRBV20-1 and TRBJ1-6; D is perhaps TRBD1 (6 bases). The length of the CDR3 is 12 residues. Germline-derived CDR1 and CDR2 are DFQATT and SNEGSKA (reference sequence). CDR3 sequence (DNA): TGCCCAGGGGCAGGACCGAATTCACCCCTCCACTTT. Protein sequence: CPGAGPNSPLHF.

In its sample, this clonotype is medium-sized. V is TRBV5-1 and J is TRBJ2-1; 9 bases agree with TRBD1. J was trimmed by 9 bases and V by 2 bases; bases with no gene match: 12. This CDR3 spans 16 amino acids. Germline CDR1 reads SGHRS; CDR2 reads YFSETQ. CDR3 sequence (DNA): TGCGCCAGCAGCTTAATAGGCGGACAGGGGTTTTTTGAGCAGTTCTTC. Residues: CASSLIGGQGFFEQFF. The entire variable domain, with the rest obtained from reference TRBV5-1 and TRBJ2-1, is as follows: KAGVTQTPRYLIKTRGQQVTLSCSPISGHRSVSWYQQTPGQGLQFLFEYFSETQRNKGNFPGRFSGRQFSNSRSEMNVSTLELGDSALYLCASSLIGGQGFFEQFFGPGTRLTVL.

The chain couples TRBV20-1 to TRBJ2-7, with TRBD1 identical over 7 bases. The CDR3 has 13 residues. The ends lost 3 bases at V and 3 bases at J; junction bases unmatched: 5. Per germline, CDR1 DFQATT and CDR2 SNEGSKA (reference sequence). The CDR3 spells CSARGPGGYEQYF. The CDR3 DNA follows: TGCAGTGCTAGGGGCCCAGGGGGCTACGAGCAGTACTTC.

The chain carries TRBV20-1 and TRBJ2-7; D is perhaps TRBD1 (6 bases). V was trimmed by 6 bases and J by 1 base, leaving 10 bases between them. The V gene's germline CDR1 is DFQATT and CDR2 SNEGSKA (reference sequence). The CDR3 totals 12 residues. The CDR3 loop is CSASGTSYEQYF. For the CDR3, the DNA is TGCAGTGCCAGTGGGACATCCTACGAGCAGTACTTC.

The J gene is TRBJ2-7, the V gene TRBV20-1; maybe TRBD1 (6 bases). CDR1 is DFQATT and CDR2 is SNEGSKA in the germline V gene (reference sequence). The CDR3 extends over 14 amino acids. Trimming shortened V by 1 base and J by 4 bases, and 14 bases separated the two germline ends. This CDR3 is CSARATTGKYEQYF. Here the CDR3 DNA reads TGCAGTGCTAGAGCAACTACAGGGAAGTACGAGCAGTACTTC.

This clonotype is medium-sized. The chain carries TRBV11-1 and TRBJ2-3; TRBD2 matches at 11 bases. CDR1 is SGHAT and CDR2 is FQDESV in the germline V gene (reference sequence). This CDR3 is 13 amino acids long. Trimming removed 6 bases from V and 5 bases from J; junction bases left unmatched: 1. The CDR3 protein is CASRTSGIDTQYF. CDR3 in DNA: TGTGCCAGCAGGACTAGCGGGATAGATACGCAGTATTTT.

This clonotype is medium-sized in the sample. The V call is TRBV18, the J call TRBJ1-2; a possible D gene is TRBD1 (5 bases). Germline V lookup: CDR1 KGHSH, CDR2 LQKENI. The CDR3 length is 13 residues. Between the trimmed V and J ends, which lost 2 bases and 3 bases, there was a span of 7 bases. DNA of the CDR3: TGTGCCAGCTCACCAGGGACGGACTATGGCTACACCTTC. Translating gives CASSPGTDYGYTF.

This clonotype was picked up many times. The chain uses TRBV30 and TRBJ1-4, with D possibly TRBD1 on 5 matching bases. Trimming removed 2 bases at V and 3 bases at J, with 13 bases between. This CDR3 has 15 amino acids. CDR1 and CDR2 from the germline V gene are GTSNPN and SVGIG (reference sequence). The DNA for the CDR3 is TGTGCCTGGAGTCCGGGGGAGGTCCCTAATGAAAAACTGTTTTTT. Amino acid sequence: CAWSPGEVPNEKLFF.

The genes are TRBV11-2 and TRBJ1-6; D gene uncertain. Germline V CDR1 and CDR2: SGHAT, FQNNGV. The CDR3 runs 12 residues. V was cut by 1 base and J by 8 bases, with 3 bases left in between. The CDR3 region has the DNA TGTGCCAGCAGCTTAGGTGATTCACCCCTCCACTTT. Translated: CASSLGDSPLHF. Drawing the rest from reference TRBV11-2 and TRBJ1-6, the complete variable domain is EAGVAQSPRYKIIEKRQSVAFWCNPISGHATLYWYQQILGQGPKLLIQFQNNGVVDDSQLPKDRFSAERLKGVDSTLKIQPAKLEDSAVYLCASSLGDSPLHFGNGTRLTVT.

This clonotype has a count of ten or more. V is TRBV7-9 and J is TRBJ2-7; TRBD2 agrees at 9 bases. This CDR3 is 14 amino acids long. The V gene's germline CDR1 is SEHNR and CDR2 FQNEAQ (reference sequence). V gave up 5 bases and J gave up 3 bases; unmatched junction bases: 5. The CDR3 loop is CASSGGLASYEQYF. In DNA form, the CDR3 reads TGTGCCAGCAGCGGGGGACTAGCTAGCTACGAGCAGTACTTC.

By frequency in the sample, this clonotype is medium-sized. J is TRBJ2-1 and V is TRBV27; 7 bases agree with TRBD2. Germline V gene data show CDR1 as MNHEY and CDR2 as SMNVEV (reference sequence). The CDR3 loop spans 16 amino acids. The V gene end was trimmed by 3 bases and the J gene end by 9 bases; junction bases not matched to a gene: 14. CDR3 residues: CASSFRDGVAGPEQFF. The CDR3 DNA sequence: TGTGCCAGCAGTTTTCGGGATGGCGTAGCGGGCCCTGAGCAGTTCTTC.